This TCR beta chain originates from a study of CD4 and CD8 cells across lung adenocarcinoma regions. TCRdb recomputed calls from the PCR reads with MiXCR, one row per CDR3 protein. This table holds roughly 17,000 distinct CDR3 sequences, roughly three fifths found once. The patients had localized lung adenocarcinoma, a non-small cell subtype. This CDR3 is built from 13 residues. Per the germline V gene, CDR1 is LGHDT and CDR2 is YNNKEL (reference sequence). V dropped 0 bases and J dropped 4 bases, with 4 bases sitting between them. The rearrangement joins TRBV3-1 to TRBJ2-1; D is uncertain. The source is a female donor with lung adenocarcinoma. The CD4 and CD8 labels of this study may be unreliable. Sequences were obtained from CD8+ T cells from the center of a lung tumor. This CDR3 is CASSQDRYNEQFF. The CDR3 DNA sequence: TGTGCCAGCAGCCAAGATCGGTACAATGAGCAGTTCTTC.